The clone carrying this T cell receptor (beta chain) appeared once. Antigen: not known. All donors participated as healthy donors of bone marrow. The record originates from a study of cytomegalovirus exposure and HLA in healthy donors. Study-wide findings and caveats: Many donors shared some public TCRs, even though most TCR sequences were rare. Later work found that TCR association rates differed between HLA loci; DRB1 had the most and HLA-C the fewest.

The CDR3 is 13 residues long. Trimming pared 4 bases from V and 10 bases from J, leaving 15 bases between. The germline gives CDR1 SGDLS, CDR2 YYNGEE. The study ran its PCR with 60 Vbeta and 13 Jbeta primers. Only in-frame clones appear in the TCRdb table, and some are missing; sequencing was by immunoSEQ multiplex PCR. The data hold roughly 130,000 clones, with roughly 84% observed a single time. The sequence came from a girl aged 2-10 years in good health and CMV-seronegative. The specimen was PBMCs. V is TRBV9 and J is TRBJ2-1, with D possibly TRBD2 on 5 matching bases. CDR3: CASSLAIGGEQFF. The CDR3 coding sequence is TGTGCCAGCAGCTTAGCCATTGGCGGGGAGCAGTTCTTC.